This is a list of T cell receptor beta chains from one sample in a study of beta chain features in type 1 diabetes. Using immunoSEQ multiplex PCR, the repertoire was profiled, and TCRdb retains in-frame clones only, with some absent. The repertoire has fewer than 900,000 clones, roughly 17% of them found once; the top ten carry 0.023%. Specimen: naive CD4+ T cells from blood. The origin of the receptors is a woman aged 18-29 years in good health. Both conserved end residues are part of each CDR3. D genes are given only for firm matches. Size is stated for part of the rows, as once, few or many counts, or as a class when the clone is expanded.

v_call,clone_size,j_call,d_call,cdr3_aa,cdr3_nt
TRBV9,few,TRBJ1-1,NA,CASSVGMGVHTEAFF,TGTGCCAGCAGCGTAGGGATGGGGGTACACACTGAAGCTTTCTTT
TRBV7-9,few,TRBJ2-1,TRBD1,CASSLGQGIGNEQFF,TGTGCCAGCAGCTTAGGACAGGGGATAGGCAATGAGCAGTTCTTC
TRBV28,NA,TRBJ1-5,NA,CASSQAGSNQPQHF,TGTGCCAGCAGCCAGGCGGGGAGCAATCAGCCCCAGCATTTT
TRBV15,NA,TRBJ2-7,NA,CATSRDVAGAYEQYF,TGTGCCACCAGCAGAGATGTGGCAGGGGCCTACGAGCAGTACTTC
TRBV4-1,NA,TRBJ2-5,NA,CASSQMDSAGAQYF,TGCGCCAGCAGCCAAATGGACAGCGCCGGGGCCCAGTACTTC
TRBV15,few,TRBJ2-6,NA,CATSREALFSGANVLTF,TGTGCCACCAGCAGAGAAGCGTTGTTCTCTGGGGCCAACGTCCTGACTTTC
TRBV7-9,few,TRBJ2-1,NA,CASSLGLSRDNEQFF,TGTGCCAGCAGCTTAGGCCTTTCGAGGGACAATGAGCAGTTCTTC
TRBV2,once,TRBJ2-7,TRBD2,CANRGLADYEQYF,TGTGCCAACCGGGGACTAGCAGACTACGAGCAGTACTTC
TRBV9,few,TRBJ2-5,TRBD2,CASSVGAYTSGLLETQYF,TGTGCCAGCAGCGTAGGGGCATACACTAGCGGCCTCCTAGAGACCCAGTACTTC
TRBV12-5,few,TRBJ2-3,NA,CASAPRRGATDTQYF,TGTGCTAGTGCTCCCCGGAGAGGGGCCACAGATACGCAGTATTTT
TRBV7-2,NA,TRBJ1-5,TRBD1,CASSRGGAGQPQHF,TGTGCCAGCAGCCGAGGGGGCGCCGGACAGCCCCAGCATTTT
TRBV18,NA,TRBJ2-6,NA,CASSGTASGANVLTF,TGTGCCAGCTCAGGAACAGCTTCTGGGGCCAACGTCCTGACTTTC
TRBV11-2,few,TRBJ2-2,NA,CASSQGQVNTGELFF,TGTGCCAGCAGCCAGGGGCAGGTGAACACCGGGGAGCTGTTTTTT
TRBV28,few,TRBJ2-7,NA,CASIHGPQPYEQYF,TGTGCCAGCATCCACGGGCCTCAACCCTACGAGCAGTACTTC
TRBV4-3,few,TRBJ2-7,TRBD1,CASSQVSDRALREQYF,TGCGCCAGCAGCCAAGTGAGCGACAGGGCCCTACGAGAGCAGTACTTC
TRBV28,NA,TRBJ2-5,NA,CASRPLMEETQYF,TGTGCCAGCAGGCCTCTGATGGAAGAGACCCAGTACTTC